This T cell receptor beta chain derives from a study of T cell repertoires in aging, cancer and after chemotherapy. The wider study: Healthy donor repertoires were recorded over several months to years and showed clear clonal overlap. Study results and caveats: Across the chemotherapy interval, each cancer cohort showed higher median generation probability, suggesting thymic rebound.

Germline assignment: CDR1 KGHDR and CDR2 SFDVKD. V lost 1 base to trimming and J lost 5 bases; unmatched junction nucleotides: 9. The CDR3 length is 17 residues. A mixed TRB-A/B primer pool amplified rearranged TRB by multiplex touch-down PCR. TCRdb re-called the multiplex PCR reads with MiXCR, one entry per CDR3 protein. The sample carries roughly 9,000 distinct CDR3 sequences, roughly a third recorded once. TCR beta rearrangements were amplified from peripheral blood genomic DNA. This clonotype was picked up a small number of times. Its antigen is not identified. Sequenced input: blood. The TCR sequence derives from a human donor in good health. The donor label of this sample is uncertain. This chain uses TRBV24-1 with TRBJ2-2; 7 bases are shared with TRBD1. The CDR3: CATSDFEGATITGELFF. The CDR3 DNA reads TGTGCCACCAGTGATTTCGAGGGGGCGACGATTACCGGGGAGCTGTTTTTT.